This TCR beta chain was identified during a study of response to subunit inactivated influenza vaccine. This clonotype occurred a few times. Its target is not known. Germline V lookup: CDR1 SEHNR, CDR2 FQNEAQ (reference sequence). The CDR3 has 13 amino acids. Trimming took 1 base from V and 7 from J, leaving 10 bases between them. TCRdb reprocessed the RT-PCR reads with MiXCR, giving one entry per CDR3 protein. The sample consists of approximately 230,000 distinct CDR3 sequences, 10% to 15% of them appearing once. Study findings and constraints: The authors suggested that every seasonal influenza vaccination recruits few new T cells.

The receptor's source is a man aged 50-60 years who received an inactivated influenza vaccine. The sample was non-naive T cells sorted from PBMCs, taken 14 to 15 days before vaccination. The J gene is TRBJ1-1, the V gene TRBV7-9; the D gene is possibly TRBD1 (6 bases). CDR3 sequence (DNA): TGTGCCAGCAGCTTAGGGGGGGGGCTTGAAGCTTTCTTT. It encodes CASSLGGGLEAFF.